The next 16 T cell receptor beta chains were all read from a single sample in a study of cytomegalovirus exposure and HLA in healthy donors. The PCR was carried out with 60 Vbeta primers and 13 Jbeta primers. Measured with immunoSEQ multiplex PCR; TCRdb has only the in-frame clones, and not every one. The table lists about 180,000 clones, roughly 77% of them singletons. The material sequenced was PBMCs. These receptors were taken from a woman aged 25 to 39 in good health and CMV-seronegative.

This clone appeared a single time. This chain joins TRBV7-2 and TRBJ2-1; 8 bases match TRBD2. The CDR3 is 14 residues long. J lost 6 bases, V lost 4 bases, and 5 bases had no gene match. Germline V gives CDR1 SGHTA, CDR2 FQGNSA. DNA for the CDR3: TGTGCCAGCAGCTCACGGGGGGGCCTCAATGAGCAGTTCTTC. This gives the protein CASSSRGGLNEQFF.

The J gene is TRBJ1-1, the V gene TRBV19; no reliable D call. V gave up 3 bases and J gave up 5 bases, with 13 bases separating them. Looked up from germline, CDR1 is LNHDA and CDR2 is SQIVND (reference sequence). The CDR3 length is 14 residues. CDR3 sequence reads: CASSILGSGTEAFF. In nucleotides, the CDR3 is TGTGCCAGTAGTATTCTAGGTTCTGGTACTGAAGCTTTCTTT.

The J gene is TRBJ1-2, the V gene TRBV4-3; the D is unclear. Germline CDR1 reads LGHNA; CDR2 reads YSLEER. The CDR3 has 14 amino acids. Between the trimmed V and J ends, which lost 0 bases and 5 bases, there was a span of 10 bases. CDR3: CASSQDRVIYGYTF. The CDR3 DNA reads TGCGCCAGCAGCCAAGATCGCGTCATATATGGCTACACCTTC.

This clone was seen only a few times. This chain joins TRBV5-6 and TRBJ1-6; D not resolved. The CDR3 is 14 amino acids. Germline CDR1 reads SGHDT; CDR2 reads YYEEEE. V lost 2 bases to trimming and J lost 6 bases, with 9 bases between them. DNA of the CDR3: TGTGCCAGCAGCTTTGGCCCCATTAATTCACCCCTCCACTTT. It yields the protein CASSFGPINSPLHF.

The J gene is TRBJ1-2, the V gene TRBV6-5; TRBD1 matches at 10 bases. With V trimmed by 5 bases and J by 5 bases, 5 bases remained unmatched. Germline V gene data show CDR1 as MNHEY and CDR2 as SVGAGI. The CDR3 spans 14 residues. CDR3 sequence (DNA): TGTGCCAGCAGTCCCGGGACAGGGGTTTATGGCTACACCTTC. Translation gives CASSPGTGVYGYTF.

The count of this clone is one. V usage is TRBV5-4 and J usage is TRBJ2-7; 9 bases are a match to TRBD2. The germline CDR1 and CDR2 sequences are SGHNT and YYREEE (reference sequence). This CDR3 spans 15 amino acids. Losses at the gene ends were 1 base for V and 10 bases for J; bases not matched to a gene: 12. The CDR3 here is CASSLWASGVPRQYF. The CDR3 coding sequence is TGTGCCAGCAGCTTGTGGGCTAGCGGGGTCCCGCGTCAGTACTTC.

V usage is TRBV6-5 and J usage is TRBJ2-4, with D perhaps matching TRBD2 (6 bases). This CDR3 region has 15 residues. The germline V and J ends were trimmed by 6 bases and 6 bases, with 18 bases remaining between them. The germline gives CDR1 MNHEY, CDR2 SVGAGI. CDR3 sequence: CASRPLDGLLNIQYF. As DNA, the CDR3 is TGTGCCAGCAGGCCTTTGGACGGACTATTAAACATTCAGTACTTC.

This chain joins TRBV6-1 and TRBJ2-3, with 13 bases identical to TRBD2. In germline, CDR1 is MNHNS, CDR2 SASEGT. Unmatched junction bases numbered 10, after V lost 1 base and J lost 6 bases. The CDR3 length is 18 residues. The CDR3 loop is CASSEVTSGGAQRDTQYF. In DNA, the CDR3 is TGTGCCAGCAGTGAAGTAACTAGCGGGGGGGCACAACGGGATACGCAGTATTTT.

The chain carries TRBV18 and TRBJ1-2; a possible D gene is TRBD1 (6 bases). Per germline, CDR1 KGHSH and CDR2 LQKENI. This CDR3 is 15 amino acids long. V was trimmed by 3 bases and J by 0 bases, leaving 11 bases between them. The CDR3 nucleotides read TGTGCCAGCTCACCTCGACAGGAAACTAACTATGGCTACACCTTC. Its protein product is CASSPRQETNYGYTF.

V usage is TRBV19 and J usage is TRBJ1-2, with 8 positions matching TRBD1. The CDR3 totals 15 residues. J gave up 3 bases and V 5 bases, and 8 bases lay outside the gene matches. Germline CDR1 LNHDA, CDR2 SQIVND (reference sequence). Here the CDR3 DNA reads TGTGCCAGTAGTCAATCCGGACAGGGCTACTATGGCTACACCTTC. Translated: CASSQSGQGYYGYTF. Full variable domain (missing parts from reference TRBV19 and TRBJ1-2): DGGITQSPKYLFRKEGQNVTLSCEQNLNHDAMYWYRQDPGQGLRLIYYSQIVNDFQKGDIAEGYSVSREKKESFPLTVTSAQKNPTAFYLCASSQSGQGYYGYTFGSGTRLTVV.

This clone turned up a few times. The gene calls are TRBV6-1 and TRBJ1-3; D gene ambiguous. The V end was cut by 3 bases, the J end by 4 bases, with 4 bases between. Germline V lookup: CDR1 MNHNS, CDR2 SASEGT. This CDR3 has 12 residues. The CDR3 nucleotides are TGTGCCAGCAGTGAGAGAGGAAACACCATATATTTT. As protein: CASSERGNTIYF.

The V gene is TRBV5-1, the J gene TRBJ2-3; TRBD1 matches at 7 bases. Germline V gene data show CDR1 as SGHRS and CDR2 as YFSETQ. CDR3 length: 14 amino acids. Trimming cost V 4 bases and J 2 bases; bases outside gene matches: 4. The CDR3 DNA sequence: TGCGCCAGCAGCATAGGGGGCTACACAGATACGCAGTATTTT. The encoded protein is CASSIGGYTDTQYF.

The chain employs TRBV11-2 and TRBJ2-3; 10 nucleotides line up with TRBD2. The J segment lost 3 bases and the V segment lost 5 bases, leaving 5 bases of the junction unmatched. Germline-derived CDR1 and CDR2 are SGHAT and FQNNGV. This CDR3 contains 15 residues. Here the CDR3 DNA reads TGTGCCAGCAGCCCCGGGACTAGCGAGACAGATACGCAGTATTTT. Translation: CASSPGTSETDTQYF.

The V and J genes are TRBV2 and TRBJ1-1, with TRBD1 matching over 7 bases. The J segment lost 1 base and the V segment lost 5 bases, leaving 4 bases of the junction unmatched. Germline V CDR1 and CDR2: SNHLY, FYNNEI. The CDR3 contains 14 residues. The CDR3 loop reads CASSWGQSNTEAFF. The CDR3, as DNA: TGTGCCAGCAGTTGGGGACAGTCGAACACTGAAGCTTTCTTT.

The V call is TRBV18, the J call TRBJ1-4, with a possible D match to TRBD1 (6 bases). The CDR3 length is 13 residues. The V and J ends lost 4 bases and 5 bases respectively, with 8 bases between them. Germline-derived CDR1 and CDR2 are KGHSH and LQKENI. The CDR3, as DNA: TGTGCCAGCTCACTTGACAGGAATGAAAAACTGTTTTTT. Amino acid sequence: CASSLDRNEKLFF.

The V and J genes are TRBV12-5 and TRBJ2-2; 8 bases are shared with TRBD1. The V segment lost 6 bases and the J segment 5 bases; nucleotides outside the gene matches: 8. Germline V lookup: CDR1 LGHNT, CDR2 FRNRAP. This CDR3 is 15 amino acids long. CDR3 protein: CASGRDRLLTGELFF. The CDR3 region has the DNA TGTGCTAGTGGACGGGACAGGCTGTTAACCGGGGAGCTGTTTTTT.